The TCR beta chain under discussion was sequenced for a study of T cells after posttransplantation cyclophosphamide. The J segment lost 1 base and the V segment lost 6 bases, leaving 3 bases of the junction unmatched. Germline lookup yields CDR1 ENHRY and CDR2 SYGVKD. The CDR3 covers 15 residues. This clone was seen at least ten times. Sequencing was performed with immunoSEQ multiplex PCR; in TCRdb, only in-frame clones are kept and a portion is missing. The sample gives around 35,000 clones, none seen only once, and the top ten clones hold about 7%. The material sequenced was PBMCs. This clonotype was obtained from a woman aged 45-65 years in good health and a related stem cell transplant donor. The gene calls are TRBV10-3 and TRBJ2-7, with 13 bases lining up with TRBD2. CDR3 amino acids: CAIRALAGGSYEQYF. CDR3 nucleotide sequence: TGTGCCATCAGAGCACTAGCGGGAGGGTCCTACGAGCAGTACTTC.